The rows below give T cell receptor beta chains drawn from one sample of a study of blood T cell repertoires in COVID-19. Clones were sequenced by immunoSEQ multiplex PCR, and TCRdb holds only the in-frame ones, with some missing. In the table there are some 37,000 clones, 81% of which are singletons. Material: peripheral blood. Every receptor here comes from a man older than 75 with active or convalescent COVID-19. The CDR3 runs from the conserved cysteine through the conserved F or W. D genes are given only for firm matches. Some rows mark clone size as missing; the rest say once, few, many or name a class of expanded clone.

V gene	J gene	D gene	clone size	CDR3 protein	CDR3 DNA
TRBV5-4	TRBJ2-1	TRBD2	-	CASSLAAGGNEQFF	TGTGCCAGCAGCTTGGCGGCCGGGGGGAATGAGCAGTTCTTC
TRBV9	TRBJ2-5	-	-	CASSADLARETQYF	TGTGCCAGCAGCGCGGATCTAGCGCGGGAGACCCAGTACTTC
TRBV6-5	TRBJ2-5	TRBD2	-	CASRRELQETQYF	TGTGCCAGCAGGCGGGAGCTCCAAGAGACCCAGTACTTC
TRBV6-5	TRBJ2-3	-	few	CASSLDLGTDTQYF	TGTGCCAGCAGCTTAGACCTAGGCACAGATACGCAGTATTTT
TRBV19	TRBJ2-3	-	-	CASSIRGITDTQYF	TGTGCCAGTAGTATTCGGGGAATCACAGATACGCAGTATTTT
TRBV3-1/TRBV3-2	TRBJ2-7	TRBD2	-	CASSHPGTNVYEQYF	TGTGCCAGCAGCCACCCCGGGACTAACGTCTACGAGCAGTACTTC
TRBV18	TRBJ2-7	-	-	CASSPLQGTYEQYF	TGTGCCAGCTCACCACTTCAGGGGACCTACGAGCAGTACTTC
TRBV6-5	TRBJ2-1	-	few	CASSFDRSSYNEQFF	TGTGCCAGCAGTTTCGACAGGAGCTCCTACAATGAGCAGTTCTTC
TRBV7-8	TRBJ1-1	-	-	CASSKRSELNTEAFF	TGTGCCAGCAGCAAGAGGAGTGAATTGAACACTGAAGCTTTCTTT
TRBV5-5	TRBJ1-2	-	-	CASSLSGAGGYTF	TGTGCCAGCAGCTTATCAGGGGCGGGTGGCTACACCTTC
TRBV4-3	TRBJ2-5	-	-	CASSQDRVAQETQYF	TGCGCCAGCAGCCAAGATCGGGTGGCCCAAGAGACCCAGTACTTC
TRBV19	TRBJ2-7	-	few	CASSEASTPDYEQYF	TGTGCCAGTAGTGAGGCGTCTACGCCAGATTACGAGCAGTACTTC
TRBV4-3	TRBJ1-6	-	-	CASSQDLGGQDSPLHF	TGCGCCAGCAGCCAAGATTTGGGGGGGCAGGATTCACCCCTCCACTTT
TRBV20-1	TRBJ2-5	-	once	CSASLNSQETQYF	TGCAGTGCGAGTTTGAACAGCCAAGAGACCCAGTACTTC
TRBV5-1	TRBJ2-1	-	-	CASSADYQIQFF	TGCGCCAGCAGCGCCGACTACCAGATACAGTTCTTC
TRBV7-2	TRBJ2-2	-	-	CASSRVSNTGELFF	TGTGCCAGCAGCCGGGTTTCGAACACCGGGGAGCTGTTTTTT
TRBV21-1	TRBJ2-7	-	-	CASSNWDSPSEQYF	TGTGCCAGCAGCAATTGGGACAGCCCGTCCGAGCAGTACTTC
TRBV4-1	TRBJ1-2	TRBD1	-	CASSKTGTANYGYTF	TGCGCCAGCAGTAAAACAGGGACAGCTAACTATGGCTACACCTTC
TRBV12-3/TRBV12-4	TRBJ1-1	-	-	CASRSGVEAFF	TGTGCCAGCAGGAGCGGGGTTGAAGCTTTCTTT
TRBV12-3/TRBV12-4	TRBJ2-1	TRBD2	-	CASIAGGPKQFF	TGTGCCAGCATAGCGGGGGGCCCGAAACAGTTCTTC
TRBV5-8	TRBJ2-4	-	-	CASSSLRGSIQYF	TGTGCCAGCAGCTCTCTTCGGGGTAGCATTCAGTACTTC
TRBV28	TRBJ1-5	-	once	CASSLRRRGQPQHF	TGTGCCAGCAGTTTAAGGAGGAGGGGTCAGCCCCAGCATTTT
TRBV5-8	TRBJ1-4	-	-	CASTPPGRSNEKLFF	TGTGCCAGCACCCCGCCCGGCAGGTCCAATGAAAAACTGTTTTTT
TRBV6-2/TRBV6-3	TRBJ2-2	TRBD1	-	CASSSKGQGGTGELFF	TGTGCCAGCAGTTCTAAGGGACAGGGGGGGACCGGGGAGCTGTTTTTT
TRBV18	TRBJ2-5	TRBD1	once	CASSIGQGQETQYF	TGTGCCAGCTCTATCGGACAGGGACAAGAGACCCAGTACTTC
TRBV2	TRBJ2-3	TRBD2	-	CASRPLAGRADTQYF	TGTGCCAGCAGACCTTTAGCGGGTCGGGCAGATACGCAGTATTTT
TRBV12-2	TRBJ2-7	-	once	CASRLVSGGRGKVSYEQYF	TGTGCAAGTCGCTTAGTTAGCGGAGGCCGGGGGAAAGTTTCCTACGAGCAGTACTTC
TRBV7-2	TRBJ2-2	-	-	CASSLSRAGELFF	TGTGCCAGCAGCTTATCGCGGGCCGGGGAGCTGTTTTTT
TRBV4-1	TRBJ2-5	-	-	CASSQDGSGQETQYF	TGCGCCAGCAGCCAAGATGGTAGCGGTCAAGAGACCCAGTACTTC
TRBV5-6	TRBJ2-7	TRBD1	few	CASSLQGYSYEQYF	TGTGCCAGCAGCTTACAGGGGTACTCCTACGAGCAGTACTTC
TRBV7-9	TRBJ1-5	-	-	CASSMGLDQPQHF	TGTGCCAGCAGTATGGGGCTCGATCAGCCCCAGCATTTT
TRBV7-2	TRBJ2-7	-	few	CASSSHSFATYEQYF	TGTGCCAGCAGCTCTCACAGTTTCGCAACCTACGAGCAGTACTTC
TRBV27	TRBJ2-7	TRBD1	few	CASSPRDRPYEQYF	TGTGCCAGCAGTCCACGGGACAGACCCTACGAGCAGTACTTC
TRBV5-1	TRBJ2-1	-	-	CASLKDTGSYNEQFF	TGCGCCAGCCTCAAGGACACAGGGTCCTACAATGAGCAGTTCTTC
TRBV19	TRBJ2-1	-	-	CASRETGGGGREEQFF	TGTGCCAGTAGGGAAACAGGGGGCGGGGGGCGCGAAGAGCAGTTCTTC
TRBV7-9	TRBJ2-3	-	-	CASSKTGPSTDTQYF	TGTGCCAGCAGCAAGACAGGTCCTAGCACAGATACGCAGTATTTT
TRBV7-2	TRBJ2-5	TRBD2	-	CASRRLAGGQETQYF	TGTGCCAGCCGGAGACTAGCGGGGGGGCAAGAGACCCAGTACTTC
TRBV29-1	TRBJ2-5	-	-	CSVLEPETQYF	TGCAGCGTCCTAGAACCGGAGACCCAGTACTTC
TRBV9	TRBJ2-1	-	-	CASSAGPTLSNEQFF	TGTGCCAGCAGCGCGGGTCCTACCCTCTCCAATGAGCAGTTCTTC
TRBV3-1/TRBV3-2	TRBJ2-3	TRBD2	-	CASSPNSGMDTQYF	TGTGCCAGCAGCCCAAATAGCGGGATGGATACGCAGTATTTT
TRBV14	TRBJ2-3	TRBD1	-	CASSIPGQGRYTQYF	TGTGCCAGCAGCATCCCGGGACAGGGTCGATATACGCAGTATTTT
TRBV24-1	TRBJ2-1	TRBD2	-	CATGLAGGTVGNEQFF	TGTGCCACTGGACTAGCGGGAGGAACCGTGGGCAATGAGCAGTTCTTC
TRBV6-5	TRBJ2-7	TRBD1	-	CASRADRGNYEQYF	TGTGCCAGCAGAGCGGACAGGGGGAACTACGAGCAGTACTTC
TRBV7-9	TRBJ2-2	TRBD1	-	CASSRRQGGTGELFF	TGTGCCAGCAGCCGTCGACAGGGTGGCACCGGGGAGCTGTTTTTT
TRBV30	TRBJ1-5	-	medium-sized	CAWSTVEGPQHF	TGTGCCTGGAGCACGGTAGAGGGGCCCCAGCATTTT
TRBV3-1/TRBV3-2	TRBJ2-7	TRBD1	-	CASRFSRQGVQYYSYEQYF	TGTGCCAGCAGGTTCTCACGGCAGGGGGTGCAATATTACTCCTACGAGCAGTACTTC
TRBV11-3	TRBJ2-3	-	-	CASSPNKRAWTDTQYF	TGTGCCAGCAGCCCAAATAAGCGGGCCTGGACAGATACGCAGTATTTT
TRBV19	TRBJ1-1	TRBD1	-	CASSLTRDSEAFF	TGTGCCAGTAGCTTAACCCGGGACAGTGAAGCTTTCTTT